This TCR beta chain is drawn from a study of cytomegalovirus exposure and HLA in healthy donors. Across the whole study: Researchers found that approximately 77% of a few hundred genotyped donors fell within the Caucasian-associated ancestry cluster.

The primer mix had 60 Vbeta and 13 Jbeta primers. The data were produced by immunoSEQ multiplex PCR, yet TCRdb's version contains in-frame clones alone and is incomplete. This sample carries 150,000 to 200,000 clones, roughly 80% of them seen once, and the ten largest clones take more than 3.5%. Study conclusions and caveats: Segments of the TCR beta V type were, in most cases, productive about 90% or about 30% of the time in an earlier analysis.

As to this clone: Its antigen is undetermined.

V lost 2 bases and J lost 3; bases outside the gene matches: 4. The germline V gene has CDR1 GTSNPN and CDR2 SVGIG (reference sequence). The CDR3 length is 15 residues. This receptor was identified in a man aged 40-55 years in good health and CMV-seronegative. This chain joins TRBV30 and TRBJ1-6, with TRBD1 matching 7 bases. The sequenced sample was PBMCs. The CDR3 here is CAWSKGQVYNSPLHF. As DNA, the CDR3 is TGTGCCTGGAGTAAAGGACAGGTCTATAATTCACCCCTCCACTTT.